This TCR beta chain appears in the sequencing data of a study of T cells in Graves' hyperthyroidism and ophthalmopathy (dated by TCRdb to between 2018 and 2021). Context from the whole study: Peripheral blood was sampled at the time of initial diagnosis, prior to any treatment. Following sampling, methimazole starting at 30 mg daily was given to hyperthyroidism patients, and high-dose intravenous methylprednisolone was given to ophthalmopathy patients. The 95 to 100 discovery patients were randomly divided into training and test sets at a 7:3 ratio. TCR V-J signatures able to tell the groups apart were searched for in a discovery cohort of approximately 95 patients, of whom under 45 had Graves' ophthalmopathy and 55 to 65 had stable Graves' hyperthyroidism. Prospective prediction of ophthalmopathy was tested in an independent validation cohort of under 20 hyperthyroidism patients and some 17 patients who later progressed to ophthalmopathy. The paper describes TCR Vbeta CDR3 sequencing of 135 peripheral blood samples, made up of under 50 ophthalmopathy patients, around 78 hyperthyroidism patients and roughly 17 progressor patients. In addition, the study compared T-cell repertoires in thyroid tissue and in blood from about 6 Graves' hyperthyroidism patients. Findings and caveats that apply to the study as a whole: During validation, the model predicted progression to ophthalmopathy a median of roughly six months ahead of onset, with just under 71% sensitivity and 72% to 80% specificity. No statistical method was used to set the sample size in advance, and investigators knew the group allocation. Ophthalmopathy was separated from stable hyperthyroidism by a 13 V-J signature model, with roughly 88% sensitivity and approximately 84% specificity obtained in cross-validation and 80%/75% obtained in testing. Most expanded thyroid clonotypes (frequency above 0.001) were also detected in blood, suggesting blood repertoires may reflect thyroid immune responses.

Comment on this clonotype: Its binding antigen is unknown. Base qualities are missing; no much larger clone stands one base away.

Amplification of TCR beta CDR3 regions was carried out from RNA transcripts. A first-round RT-PCR of the TCR CDR3 used the HTBI primer set with the Qiagen OneStep RT-PCR kit. Libraries were constructed in a second round of multiplex PCR, after which size selection and purification were carried out. Libraries were sequenced paired-end with 100 bp reads on an Illumina HiSeq2000. In the source study's methods: SOAPnuke was used to process the raw data, throwing out any read that contained adapters or uncalled bases, had a mean Phred below 15, or lacked an exact constant-primer or identifier match. High-quality paired reads were merged with COPE v1.2.5, and unique nucleotide sequences were defined as clonotypes. Clonotypes were aligned to IMGT TRBV, TRBD and TRBJ reference segments using MiTCR v1.1. Analysis was restricted to V-J combinations with a frequency above 0.0001, which covered 99.2% of repertoires. The TCS score was defined as the ratio of F50 (clonal expansion) to E x V (chaos), calculated using BLOSUM62-based TCRdist between CDR3 peptides within each V-J. Welch's t-statistics and random forest reduced 500 to 550 V-J features to 13, which were used in a naive Bayes classifier (R e1071). In-frame beta chains were kept once TCRdb had trimmed the public reads at Q25 with fastp and called clones with MiXCR. Identical CDR3 protein sequences are pooled into one entry, listed with their most common genes and DNA. These V and J calls rely on TCRdb rather than the paper's analysis. The sample table lists roughly 38,000 distinct CDR3 sequences, around 48% of them with a count of one. The ten top clones hold 6.2% of the sample.

Hyperthyroidism patients were newly diagnosed, had a disease duration of under 2 months, and were aged 18 to 65 years. Exclusion was applied to patients with uncontrolled infections, other autoimmune diseases, pregnancy or lactation. Diagnoses were established on the basis of clinical symptoms, serum thyroxine and TRAb, thyroid ultrasound, and orbital computed tomography. Blood from progressor patients was drawn when they were first diagnosed with hyperthyroidism, before any ophthalmopathy symptoms appeared. Ficoll-Paque density gradient centrifugation was used to isolate PBMCs from 9.5 to 10 ml of fresh peripheral blood. Progressor patients were first diagnosed with Graves' hyperthyroidism and then developed ophthalmopathy during follow-up. Total RNA was extracted with Trizol reagent, and quality was checked on an Agilent 2100 Bioanalyzer. The CDR3 starts with the cysteine, ends with the phenylalanine, and has 15 residues. Just the 45-base CDR3 DNA is kept, in frame starting at base 1. Germline trimming amounts to 6 bases on V and 3 bases on J, with 4 as the count of junction bases outside the gene matches. The germline V gene yields MNHEY for CDR1 and SVGAGI for CDR2.

The specimen was blood. In this chain, TRBV6-5 is recombined with TRBJ2-1; TRBD2 agrees with 11 junctional bases. This receptor was taken from a woman aged 45-59 years with Graves' hyperthyroidism that later progressed to Graves' ophthalmopathy. In nucleotide form, the sequence is TGTGCCAGCAGCCTTAGCGGGGGGGGCTACAATGAGCAGTTCTTC. The encoded protein is CASSLSGGGYNEQFF.